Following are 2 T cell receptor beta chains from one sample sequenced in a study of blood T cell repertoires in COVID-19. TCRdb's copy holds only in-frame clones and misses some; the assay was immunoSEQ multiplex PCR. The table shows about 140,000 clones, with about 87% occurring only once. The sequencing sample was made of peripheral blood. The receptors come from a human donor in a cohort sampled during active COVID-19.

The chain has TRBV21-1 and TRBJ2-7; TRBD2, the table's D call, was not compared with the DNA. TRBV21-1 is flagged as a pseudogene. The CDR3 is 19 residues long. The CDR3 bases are TGTGCCAGCAGCAAAGAGCAAAAGAACCCGCGGGGGGCTGGCTACGAGCAGTACTTC. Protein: CASSKEQKNPRGAGYEQYF.

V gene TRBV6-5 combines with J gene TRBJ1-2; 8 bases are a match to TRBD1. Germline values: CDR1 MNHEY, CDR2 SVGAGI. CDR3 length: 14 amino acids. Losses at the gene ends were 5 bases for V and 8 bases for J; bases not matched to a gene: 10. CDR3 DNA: TGTGCCAGCAGTATACAGGGGGAACAAGACGGCTACACCTTC. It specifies CASSIQGEQDGYTF.